The present T cell receptor beta chain was sequenced within a study of blood T cells in healthy people across ages. This CDR3 contains 15 residues. The germline V gene has CDR1 SGHDT and CDR2 YYEEEE. V dropped 0 bases and J dropped 5; count of bases not matched to a gene: 5. A second PCR of roughly 6 to 12 cycles used a sample-barcoded 5' primer and a J-beta primer mix. From each sample, at least 3 million paired-end reads containing CDR3 were obtained. TCRdb ran MiXCR on the 5' RACE reads and lists one entry per CDR3 protein. The top ten hold more than 6% of the sample, which has around 1,500,000 distinct CDR3 sequences, about 30% seen once. Donors were healthy Caucasian individuals from Russia aged roughly 6 to 100. Each donor's blood draw was approximately 10 milliliters of peripheral blood. Isolated PBMCs totaled at least 6 million in each sample.

Sequencing was performed on blood. This chain uses TRBV5-6 with TRBJ1-1; 9 positions match TRBD1. The sequence was collected from a woman in her 30s in good health. CDR3: CASSLVTGGETEAFF. The CDR3 DNA reads as TGTGCCAGCAGCTTGGTCACAGGGGGCGAGACTGAAGCTTTCTTT.